Listed here are 8 T cell receptor beta chains from one sample, sequenced in a study of OX40 agonist ivuxolimab in advanced cancers. Sequencing used immunoSEQ multiplex PCR; TCRdb keeps in-frame clones, though not all of them. The table includes around 33,000 clones, roughly 80% detected once. The sequences come from CD4+ or CD8+ T cells sorted from blood, collected in a trial of the OX40 agonist ivuxolimab. Source of these receptors: an adult with an advanced solid tumor such as melanoma, head and neck, liver or kidney cancer.

CDR3: CASSSGTGTDYGYTF. The CDR3 DNA sequence: TGCGCCAGCAGCTCCGGGACAGGGACCGACTATGGCTACACCTTC. V and J are TRBV5-1 and TRBJ1-2; 9 bases are a match to TRBD1. The V and J ends lost 3 bases and 3 bases, in that order; junction bases with no gene match: 6. There are 15 residues in the CDR3. Germline V gene lookup returns CDR1 SGHRS and CDR2 YFSETQ.

The V gene is TRBV7-9, the J gene TRBJ1-2; a weak D match, TRBD1 (6 bases). Germline V gene sequence: CDR1 SEHNR, CDR2 FQNEAQ (reference sequence). This CDR3 spans 15 amino acids. V lost 4 bases, J lost 2 bases, and 14 bases lay in between. The CDR3 nucleotides read TGTGCCAGCAGCTACGCCAGGGGTGGGAACTATGGCTACACCTTC. As protein: CASSYARGGNYGYTF.

The rearrangement links TRBV19 to TRBJ1-2; D is ambiguous. The V end lost 3 bases, the J end lost 0 bases, and 11 bases lay between the germline ends. CDR1 and CDR2 (germline): LNHDA, SQIVND (reference sequence). The CDR3 is made up of 15 amino acids. CDR3 sequence reads: CASSMNLRTNYGYTF. CDR3 DNA sequence: TGTGCCAGTAGTATGAACCTGAGGACTAACTATGGCTACACCTTC.

This chain links TRBV2 with TRBJ2-7; D possibly matches TRBD1 or TRBD2 (5 bases each). The germline V gene encodes CDR1 SNHLY and CDR2 FYNNEI. V was shortened by 0 bases and J by 7 bases, with 10 bases between the two germline ends. The CDR3 covers 13 residues. In nucleotides, the CDR3 is TGTGCCAGCAGTGAAGCGCAGAGGGGAGAGCAGTACTTC. Its translation is CASSEAQRGEQYF.

The rearrangement joins TRBV28 to TRBJ1-2; no clear D gene. The CDR3 spans 12 residues. Trimming took 6 bases from V and 4 from J, leaving 9 bases between them. Germline-derived CDR1 and CDR2 are MDHEN and SYDVKM. CDR3 nucleotides: TGTGCCAGCAGACCGGGTCCCTATGGCTACACCTTC. Translation gives CASRPGPYGYTF.

The chain has TRBV5-1 and TRBJ2-2; 7 bases agree with TRBD1. The germline V gene encodes CDR1 SGHRS and CDR2 YFSETQ. This CDR3 spans 15 amino acids. V gave up 6 bases and J gave up 1 base; unmatched junction bases: 6. CDR3 nucleotide sequence: TGCGCCAGCACCCTAAGGACAGGGAACACCGGGGAGCTGTTTTTT. Amino acids: CASTLRTGNTGELFF.

This clone was recorded a few times. The chain is built from TRBV6-5 and TRBJ2-3; D tentatively reads TRBD1 or TRBD2 (5 bases each). CDR1 and CDR2 from the germline V gene are MNHEY and SVGAGI. This CDR3 region has 15 residues. V lost 6 bases and J lost 5, with 18 bases in between. The chain's CDR3 is CASSSGPDPRDTQYF. For the CDR3, the DNA is TGTGCCAGCAGCTCGGGACCCGACCCCCGAGATACGCAGTATTTT.

In this sample, this clone turned up once. This chain joins TRBV19 and TRBJ2-5; 12 bases are shared with TRBD2. Germline trimming cut 5 bases from V and 7 bases from J; bases unmatched to any gene: 8. In germline, CDR1 is LNHDA, CDR2 SQIVND (reference sequence). This CDR3 has 15 residues. The CDR3 loop reads CASSQTSGGLGTQYF. The DNA for the CDR3 is TGTGCCAGTAGTCAGACTAGCGGGGGTTTAGGGACCCAGTACTTC. Complete variable domain (other parts from reference TRBV19 and TRBJ2-5): DGGITQSPKYLFRKEGQNVTLSCEQNLNHDAMYWYRQDPGQGLRLIYYSQIVNDFQKGDIAEGYSVSREKKESFPLTVTSAQKNPTAFYLCASSQTSGGLGTQYFGPGTRLLVL.